This TCR beta chain was identified during a study of OX40 agonist ivuxolimab in advanced cancers. Turning to the study itself: Six ivuxolimab dose levels, 0.01 to 10 mg/kg, were given intravenously every 2 weeks. Patients with hepatocellular carcinoma, melanoma, renal cell or head and neck cancer made up the dose-escalation patients. Notes on the study in general: Dosing at 0.1 to 3.0 mg/kg was accompanied by clonal expansion of CD4+ and CD8+ blood T cells by week 6.

As concerns this clone: Its antigen is still unknown.

Germline V lookup: CDR1 LGHNA, CDR2 YNFKEQ. V lost 0 bases, J lost 4 bases, and 16 bases lay in between. The CDR3 sequence is 17 residues long. Data came from immunoSEQ multiplex PCR; TCRdb stores just in-frame clones and leaves some out. The sample has more than 55,000 clones, 85% to 95% seen once; the top ten hold 13%. This TCR derives from an adult with an advanced solid tumor such as melanoma, head and neck, liver or kidney cancer. The chain is built from TRBV4-2 and TRBJ2-1, with D tentatively TRBD1 or TRBD2 (5 bases each). The sample in question was CD4+ or CD8+ T cells sorted from blood, obtained in a trial of the OX40 agonist ivuxolimab. In DNA, the CDR3 is TGTGCCAGCAGCCAAGAGTTCGGGGACGGGTCTTACAATGAGCAGTTCTTC. This codes for CASSQEFGDGSYNEQFF.